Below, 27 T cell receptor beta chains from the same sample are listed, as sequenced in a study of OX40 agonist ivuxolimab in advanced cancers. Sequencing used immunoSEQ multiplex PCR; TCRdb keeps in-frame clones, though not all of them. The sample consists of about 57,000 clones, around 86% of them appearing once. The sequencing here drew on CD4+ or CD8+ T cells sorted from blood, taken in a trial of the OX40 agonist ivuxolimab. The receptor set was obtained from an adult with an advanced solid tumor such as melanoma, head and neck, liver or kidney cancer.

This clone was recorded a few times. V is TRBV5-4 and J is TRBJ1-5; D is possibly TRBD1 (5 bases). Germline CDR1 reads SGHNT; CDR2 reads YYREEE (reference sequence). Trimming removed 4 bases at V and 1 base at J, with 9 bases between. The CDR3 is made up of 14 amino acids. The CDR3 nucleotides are TGTGCCAGCAGCCAGCAGGGAAGCAATCAGCCCCAGCATTTT. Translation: CASSQQGSNQPQHF.

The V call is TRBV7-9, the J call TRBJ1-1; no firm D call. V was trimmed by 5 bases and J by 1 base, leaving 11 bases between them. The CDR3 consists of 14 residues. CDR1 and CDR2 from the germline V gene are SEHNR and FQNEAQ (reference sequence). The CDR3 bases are TGTGCCAGCAGCCAAGAGTGGAGGAACACTGAAGCTTTCTTT. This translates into CASSQEWRNTEAFF.

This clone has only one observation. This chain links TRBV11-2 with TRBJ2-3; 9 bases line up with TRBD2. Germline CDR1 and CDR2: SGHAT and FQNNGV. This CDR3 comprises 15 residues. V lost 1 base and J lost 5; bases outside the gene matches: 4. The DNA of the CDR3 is TGTGCCAGCAGCTTAGTGGCGGGAGGGGGAGATACGCAGTATTTT. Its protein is CASSLVAGGGDTQYF. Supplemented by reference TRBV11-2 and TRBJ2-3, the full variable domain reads EAGVAQSPRYKIIEKRQSVAFWCNPISGHATLYWYQQILGQGPKLLIQFQNNGVVDDSQLPKDRFSAERLKGVDSTLKIQPAKLEDSAVYLCASSLVAGGGDTQYFGPGTRLTVL.

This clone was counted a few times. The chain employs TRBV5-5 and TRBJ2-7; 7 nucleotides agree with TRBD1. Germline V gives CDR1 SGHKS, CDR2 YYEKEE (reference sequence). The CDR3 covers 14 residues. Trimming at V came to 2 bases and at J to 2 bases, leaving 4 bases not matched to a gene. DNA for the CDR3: TGTGCCAGCAGCTTTAGCCAGGGGGCCTACGAGCAGTACTTC. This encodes CASSFSQGAYEQYF.

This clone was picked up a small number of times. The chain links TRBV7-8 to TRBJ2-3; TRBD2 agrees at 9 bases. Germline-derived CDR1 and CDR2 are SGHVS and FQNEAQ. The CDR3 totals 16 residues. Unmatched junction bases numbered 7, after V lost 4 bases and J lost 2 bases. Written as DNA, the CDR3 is TGTGCCAGCAGCTACGGTGCTAGCGGGGACACAGATACGCAGTATTTT. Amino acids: CASSYGASGDTDTQYF.

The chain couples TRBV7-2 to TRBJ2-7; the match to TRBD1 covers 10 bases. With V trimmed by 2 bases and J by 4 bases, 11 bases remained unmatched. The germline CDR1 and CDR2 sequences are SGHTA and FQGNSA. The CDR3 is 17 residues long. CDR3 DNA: TGTGCCAGCAGCTTATCTTGGGGACAGGGGATTTCTTACGAGCAGTACTTC. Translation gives CASSLSWGQGISYEQYF.

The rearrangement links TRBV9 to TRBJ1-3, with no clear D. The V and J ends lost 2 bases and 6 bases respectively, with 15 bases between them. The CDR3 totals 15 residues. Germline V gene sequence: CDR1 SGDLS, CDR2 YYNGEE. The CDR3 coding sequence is TGTGCCAGCAGCGTCGGTGGGCAGAGAAAAAACACCATATATTTT. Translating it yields CASSVGGQRKNTIYF.

CDR3 amino acids: CASSPTAGGAYNEQFF. The CDR3 nucleotides read TGTGCCAGCAGCCCAACAGCGGGAGGTGCCTACAATGAGCAGTTCTTC. The chain links TRBV7-3 to TRBJ2-1; 9 positions agree with TRBD2. Germline values: CDR1 SGHTA, CDR2 FQGTGA. The CDR3 spans 16 residues. V lost 5 bases, J lost 2 bases, and 7 bases stayed unmatched.

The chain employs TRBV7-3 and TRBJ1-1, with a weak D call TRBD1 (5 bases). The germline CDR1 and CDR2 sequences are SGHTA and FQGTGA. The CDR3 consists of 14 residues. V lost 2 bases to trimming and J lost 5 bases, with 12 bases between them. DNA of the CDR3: TGTGCCAGCAGCTTATGGGGGGTAGATACTGAAGCTTTCTTT. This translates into CASSLWGVDTEAFF.

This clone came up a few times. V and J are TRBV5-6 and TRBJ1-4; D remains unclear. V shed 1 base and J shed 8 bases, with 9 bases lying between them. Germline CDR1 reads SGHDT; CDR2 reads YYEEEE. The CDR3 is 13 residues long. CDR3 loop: CASSLTAGEKLFF. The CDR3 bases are TGTGCCAGCAGCTTGACGGCGGGAGAAAAACTGTTTTTT.

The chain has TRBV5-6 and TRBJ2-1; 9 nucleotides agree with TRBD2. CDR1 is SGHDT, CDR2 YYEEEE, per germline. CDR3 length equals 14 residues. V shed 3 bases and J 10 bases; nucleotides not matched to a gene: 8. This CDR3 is CASSYQRGAWEQFF. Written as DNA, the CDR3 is TGTGCCAGCAGCTACCAGCGGGGGGCTTGGGAGCAGTTCTTC.

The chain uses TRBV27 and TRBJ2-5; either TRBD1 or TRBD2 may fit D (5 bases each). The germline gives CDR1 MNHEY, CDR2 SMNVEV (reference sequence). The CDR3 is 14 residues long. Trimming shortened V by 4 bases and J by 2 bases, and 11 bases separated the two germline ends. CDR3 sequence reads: CASSYRGHQETQYF. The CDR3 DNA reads TGTGCCAGCAGTTACCGGGGCCATCAAGAGACCCAGTACTTC.

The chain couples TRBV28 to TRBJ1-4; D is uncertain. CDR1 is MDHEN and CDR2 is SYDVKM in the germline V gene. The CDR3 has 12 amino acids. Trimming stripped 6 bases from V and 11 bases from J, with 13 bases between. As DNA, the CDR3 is TGTGCCAGCAGACGGCCCCCTGGGAAACTGTTTTTT. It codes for CASRRPPGKLFF. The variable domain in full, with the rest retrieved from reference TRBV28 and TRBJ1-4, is DVKVTQSSRYLVKRTGEKVFLECVQDMDHENMFWYRQDPGLGLRLIYFSYDVKMKEKGDIPEGYSVSREKKERFSLILESASTNQTSMYLCASRRPPGKLFFGSGTQLSVL.

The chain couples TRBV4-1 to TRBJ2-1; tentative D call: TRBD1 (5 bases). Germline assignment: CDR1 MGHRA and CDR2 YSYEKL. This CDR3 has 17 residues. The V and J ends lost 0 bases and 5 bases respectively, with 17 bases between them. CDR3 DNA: TGCGCCAGCAGCCAAGAGCGCAGGGCCGGGTGGGACAATGAGCAGTTCTTC. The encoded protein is CASSQERRAGWDNEQFF.

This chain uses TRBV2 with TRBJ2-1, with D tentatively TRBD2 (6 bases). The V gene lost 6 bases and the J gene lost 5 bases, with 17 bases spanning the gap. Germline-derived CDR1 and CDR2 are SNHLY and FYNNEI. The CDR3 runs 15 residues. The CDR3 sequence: CASSVAGGLNNEQFF. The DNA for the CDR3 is TGTGCCAGCAGCGTCGCCGGGGGTCTAAACAATGAGCAGTTCTTC.

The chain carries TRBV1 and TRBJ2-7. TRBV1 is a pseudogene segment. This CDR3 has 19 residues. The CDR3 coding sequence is TGCACCAGCAGCCAAGATCTGAAAGACCCCGGCGAGCCCCTCGCAAAGGGGGGCTTC. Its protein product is CTSSQDLKDPGEPLAKGGF.

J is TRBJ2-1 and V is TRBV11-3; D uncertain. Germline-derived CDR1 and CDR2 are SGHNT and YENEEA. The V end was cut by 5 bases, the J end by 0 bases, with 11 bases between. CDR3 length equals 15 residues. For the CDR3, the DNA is TGTGCCAGCAGCACCCGACAAGGCTCCTACAATGAGCAGTTCTTC. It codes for CASSTRQGSYNEQFF.

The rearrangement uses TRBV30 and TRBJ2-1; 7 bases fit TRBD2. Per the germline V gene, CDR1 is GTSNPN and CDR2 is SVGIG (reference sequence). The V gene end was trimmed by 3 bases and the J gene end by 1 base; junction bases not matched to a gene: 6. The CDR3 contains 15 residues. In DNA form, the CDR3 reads TGTGCCTGGAGCAGACTAGCCGCTTCCTACAATGAGCAGTTCTTC. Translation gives CAWSRLAASYNEQFF.

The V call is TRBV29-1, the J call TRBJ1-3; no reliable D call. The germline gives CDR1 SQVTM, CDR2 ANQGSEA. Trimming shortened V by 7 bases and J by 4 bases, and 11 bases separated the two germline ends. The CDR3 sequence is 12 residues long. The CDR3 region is CSAALGGNTIYF. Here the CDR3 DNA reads TGCAGCGCAGCATTGGGCGGAAACACCATATATTTT.

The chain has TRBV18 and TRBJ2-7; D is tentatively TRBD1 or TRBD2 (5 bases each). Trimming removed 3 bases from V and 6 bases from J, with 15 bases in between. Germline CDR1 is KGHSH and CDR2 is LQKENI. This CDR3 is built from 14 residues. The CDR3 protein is CASSPDSTGGEQYF. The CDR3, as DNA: TGTGCCAGCTCACCTGACAGTACAGGAGGCGAGCAGTACTTC.

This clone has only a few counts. Here the CDR3 reads CASSSRRMTEAFF. In nucleotides, the CDR3 is TGTGCCAGCAGTTCCAGGAGGATGACTGAAGCTTTCTTT. The chain is built from TRBV6-5 and TRBJ1-1, with D hard to call. The CDR3 loop spans 13 amino acids. V was clipped by 4 bases and J by 5 bases, with 11 bases between them. The V gene's germline CDR1 is MNHEY and CDR2 SVGAGI.

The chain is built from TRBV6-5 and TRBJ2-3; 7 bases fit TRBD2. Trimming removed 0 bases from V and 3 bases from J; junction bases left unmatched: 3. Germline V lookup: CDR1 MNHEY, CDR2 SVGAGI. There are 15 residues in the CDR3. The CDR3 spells CASSYSGGTTDTQYF. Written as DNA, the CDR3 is TGTGCCAGCAGTTACTCGGGGGGGACGACAGATACGCAGTATTTT.

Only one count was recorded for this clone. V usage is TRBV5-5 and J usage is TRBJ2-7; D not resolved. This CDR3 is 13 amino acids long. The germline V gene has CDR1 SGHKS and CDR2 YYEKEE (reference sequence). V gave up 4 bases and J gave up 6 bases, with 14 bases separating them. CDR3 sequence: CASSLIRVGEQYF. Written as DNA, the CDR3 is TGTGCCAGCAGCCTGATAAGGGTGGGCGAGCAGTACTTC.

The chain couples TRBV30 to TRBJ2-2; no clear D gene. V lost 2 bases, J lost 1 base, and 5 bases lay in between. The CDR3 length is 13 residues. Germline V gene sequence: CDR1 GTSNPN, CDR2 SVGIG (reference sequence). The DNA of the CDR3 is TGTGCCTGGAGTTCAGGGAACACCGGGGAGCTGTTTTTT. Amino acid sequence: CAWSSGNTGELFF.

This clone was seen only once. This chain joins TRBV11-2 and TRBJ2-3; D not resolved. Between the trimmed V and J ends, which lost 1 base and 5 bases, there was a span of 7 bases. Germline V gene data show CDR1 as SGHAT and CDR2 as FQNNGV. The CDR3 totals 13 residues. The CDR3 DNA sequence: TGTGCCAGCAGCTTAGTTCGGGTAGATACGCAGTATTTT. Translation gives CASSLVRVDTQYF.

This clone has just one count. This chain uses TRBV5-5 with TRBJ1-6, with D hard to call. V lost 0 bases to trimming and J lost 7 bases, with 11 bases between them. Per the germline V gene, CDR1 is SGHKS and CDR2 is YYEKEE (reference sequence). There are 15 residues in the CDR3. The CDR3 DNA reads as TGTGCCAGCAGCTTGGTTGCAGGCGGAAATTCACCCCTCCACTTT. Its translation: CASSLVAGGNSPLHF.

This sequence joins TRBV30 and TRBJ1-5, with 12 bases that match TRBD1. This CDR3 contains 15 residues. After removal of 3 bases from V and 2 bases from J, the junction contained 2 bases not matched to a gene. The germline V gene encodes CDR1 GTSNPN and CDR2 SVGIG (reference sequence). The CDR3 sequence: CAWRGTGGGNQPQHF. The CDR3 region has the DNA TGTGCCTGGAGGGGGACAGGGGGCGGCAATCAGCCCCAGCATTTT.